Sequencing of this TCR beta chain was carried out in a study of metastatic and nonmetastatic thyroid tumors. The wider study: The authors compared repertoires across blood and tumor or nodule tissue from malignant and benign thyroid patients.

In its sample, this clone was seen a few times. Its antigen remains unknown. Thyroid surgery was preceded by no treatment in any patient. Whole-study results and caveats: Compared with benign nodules, malignant thyroid tumors were reported to have significantly higher TCR beta diversity in both blood and tumor.

The V gene's germline CDR1 is SGHRS and CDR2 YFSETQ. The CDR3 contains 13 residues. The germline V and J ends were trimmed by 0 bases and 7 bases, with 10 bases remaining between them. Original handling: CDR3 differences across clinicopathological groups were used to build a distant-metastasis classifier for papillary thyroid cancer. Via MiXCR, TCRdb re-called the PCR reads. TCRdb's processing, not the authors', yielded these V and J calls. The sample lists tens of thousands of clones, about an eighth occurring once. The TCR comes from a female donor with papillary thyroid cancer or a benign thyroid nodule (not recorded which). Some clones in this sample may be carry-over from other donors' samples. This chain joins TRBV5-1 and TRBJ1-2; no reliable D call. The sample comprised blood. The CDR3 region has the DNA TGCGCCAGCAGCTTGGACCCCTTGAGTGGCTACACCTTC. Protein sequence: CASSLDPLSGYTF.